A single sample is the source of the 27 T cell receptor beta chains below, sequenced in a study of blood T cell repertoires in COVID-19. Repertoires were generated with immunoSEQ multiplex PCR, while TCRdb's copy carries only in-frame clones and drops some. This sample has about 62,000 clones, with around 80% found just once. Material for sequencing was peripheral blood. The receptors stem from a human donor in a cohort sampled during active COVID-19.

V is TRBV6-2 or TRBV6-3 and J is TRBJ2-2; a possible D gene is TRBD2 (6 bases). Trimming took 4 bases from V and 6 from J, leaving 18 bases between them. CDR1 is MNHEY, CDR2 SVGEGT, per germline. This CDR3 comprises 16 residues. In DNA form, the CDR3 reads TGTGCCAGCAGTTCTGGAGGGACCTTATTGTCCGGGGAGCTGTTTTTT. It encodes CASSSGGTLLSGELFF.

The J gene is TRBJ2-7, the V gene TRBV5-8; D remains ambiguous. V shed 2 bases and J shed 3 bases, with 9 bases lying between them. CDR3 length: 13 amino acids. Germline V gene lookup returns CDR1 SGHTS and CDR2 YDEGEE. For the CDR3, the DNA is TGTGCCAGCAGCTTCACTATCTTCTACGAGCAGTACTTC. Translating gives CASSFTIFYEQYF.

This clone showed up just once. The chain combines TRBV19 with TRBJ2-6; 10 bases fit TRBD1. Germline CDR1 is LNHDA and CDR2 is SQIVND (reference sequence). The CDR3 is 16 residues long. V dropped 8 bases and J dropped 4; count of bases not matched to a gene: 8. The CDR3 DNA follows: TGTGCCAGTCGACAGGGGGCGACAACAGGGGCCAACGTCCTGACTTTC. Translated, it gives CASRQGATTGANVLTF.

The gene calls are TRBV5-1 and TRBJ1-3, with 7 bases identical to TRBD1. CDR3 length: 14 amino acids. V gave up 4 bases and J gave up 2 bases; unmatched junction bases: 3. CDR1 and CDR2 (germline): SGHRS, YFSETQ. DNA of the CDR3: TGCGCCAGCAGCCAGACAGGGACTGGAAACACCATATATTTT. This codes for CASSQTGTGNTIYF.

The rearrangement joins TRBV25-1 to TRBJ2-1, with 8 bases matching TRBD2. Per the germline V gene, CDR1 is MGHDK and CDR2 is SYGVNS. The CDR3 extends over 14 amino acids. The V gene end was trimmed by 7 bases and the J gene end by 4 bases; junction bases not matched to a gene: 6. The CDR3: CASTGRAMYNEQFF. CDR3 nucleotide sequence: TGTGCCAGCACCGGGAGGGCGATGTACAATGAGCAGTTCTTC. The full variable domain, its missing parts supplied by reference TRBV25-1 and TRBJ2-1, is EADIYQTPRYLVIGTGKKITLECSQTMGHDKMYWYQQDPGMELHLIHYSYGVNSTEKGDLSSESTVSRIRTEHFPLTLESARPSHTSQYLCASTGRAMYNEQFFGPGTRLTVL.

This clone was detected once. The rearrangement links TRBV5-1 to TRBJ1-3, with 7 positions matching TRBD1. CDR3 length: 15 amino acids. V gave up 1 base and J gave up 4 bases; unmatched junction bases: 5. Germline loops: CDR1 SGHRS, CDR2 YFSETQ. The CDR3 spells CASSLTGARGNTIYF. In nucleotides, the CDR3 is TGCGCCAGCAGCTTGACAGGGGCCAGAGGAAACACCATATATTTT.

This sequence joins TRBV25-1 and TRBJ1-2, with 7 positions matching TRBD1. The ends lost 6 bases at V and 5 bases at J; junction bases unmatched: 9. CDR1 and CDR2 (germline): MGHDK, SYGVNS. The CDR3 runs 14 residues. CDR3 in amino acids: CASSPTGAFYGYTF. The CDR3 DNA is TGTGCCAGCAGCCCCACAGGGGCCTTTTATGGCTACACCTTC.

The chain employs TRBV9 and TRBJ2-1; TRBD1 aligns across 7 bases. From germline, CDR1 is SGDLS and CDR2 YYNGEE. The length of the CDR3 is 16 residues. The ends lost 4 bases at V and 5 bases at J; junction bases unmatched: 12. For the CDR3, the DNA is TGTGCCAGCAGCCGCACCTCACAGGGGACCCACAATGAGCAGTTCTTC. Amino acid sequence: CASSRTSQGTHNEQFF. Combining the CDR3 with reference TRBV9 and TRBJ2-1 gives the whole variable domain DSGVTQTPKHLITATGQRVTLRCSPRSGDLSVYWYQQSLDQGLQFLIQYYNGEERAKGNILERFSAQQFPDLHSELNLSSLELGDSALYFCASSRTSQGTHNEQFFGPGTRLTVL.

The chain has TRBV30 and TRBJ1-2; D may be TRBD1 (5 bases). V was cut by 4 bases and J by 4 bases, with 16 bases left in between. Germline values: CDR1 GTSNPN, CDR2 SVGIG (reference sequence). CDR3 length: 14 amino acids. The CDR3 DNA sequence: TGTGCCTGGACCTATGGGGGGGGAACCTATGGCTACACCTTC. It specifies CAWTYGGGTYGYTF.

The V gene is TRBV27, the J gene TRBJ1-4, with 9 positions matching TRBD1. This CDR3 region has 18 residues. The germline V gene encodes CDR1 MNHEY and CDR2 SMNVEV (reference sequence). J gave up 7 bases and V 0 bases, and 12 bases lay outside the gene matches. CDR3 amino acids: CASSLSYLPGQGSEKLFF. The CDR3 region has the DNA TGTGCCAGCAGTTTATCATATTTGCCGGGACAGGGTAGTGAAAAACTGTTTTTT.

The chain uses TRBV2 and TRBJ2-3; possibly TRBD1 for D (6 bases). V was clipped by 2 bases and J by 4 bases, with 16 bases between them. The CDR3 consists of 16 residues. The germline gives CDR1 SNHLY, CDR2 FYNNEI. CDR3 in amino acids: CASSELARGDADTQYF. The CDR3 region has the DNA TGTGCCAGCAGTGAACTTGCCAGGGGAGACGCAGATACGCAGTATTTT.

V gene TRBV2 combines with J gene TRBJ2-5, with 8 bases aligning to TRBD2. Germline V CDR1 and CDR2: SNHLY, FYNNEI. The CDR3 runs to 15 residues. V was pared by 2 bases and J by 1 base, with 3 bases of the junction left unmatched. CDR3 region: CASSETRGGQETQYF. DNA for the CDR3: TGTGCCAGCAGTGAAACCCGGGGGGGCCAAGAGACCCAGTACTTC.

The chain joins TRBV10-1 to TRBJ2-2, with D tentatively TRBD1 (7 bases). The CDR3 spans 14 residues. CDR1 is WNHNN and CDR2 is SYGVQD in the germline V gene (reference sequence). The germline V and J ends were trimmed by 4 bases and 3 bases, with 9 bases remaining between them. CDR3 nucleotide sequence: TGCGCCAGCAGTGCCAGGGGGGACACCGGGGAGCTGTTTTTT. It specifies CASSARGDTGELFF.

The chain couples TRBV18 to TRBJ2-1; 8 positions agree with TRBD2. The CDR3 length is 14 residues. With V trimmed by 3 bases and J by 4 bases, 2 bases remained unmatched. Germline assignment: CDR1 KGHSH and CDR2 LQKENI. This chain's CDR3 is CASSPLAGYNEQFF. CDR3 DNA sequence: TGTGCCAGCTCACCCCTAGCGGGTTACAATGAGCAGTTCTTC. Looking up the rest from reference TRBV18 and TRBJ2-1 gives the full variable domain: NAGVMQNPRHLVRRRGQEARLRCSPMKGHSHVYWYRQLPEEGLKFMVYLQKENIIDESGMPKERFSAEFPKEGPSILRIQQVVRGDSAAYFCASSPLAGYNEQFFGPGTRLTVL.

The gene calls are TRBV27 and TRBJ2-2; perhaps TRBD1 as D (6 bases). This CDR3 spans 15 amino acids. The V gene lost 3 bases and the J gene lost 0 bases, with 8 bases spanning the gap. Germline assignment: CDR1 MNHEY and CDR2 SMNVEV (reference sequence). CDR3 DNA: TGTGCCAGCAGTTTTGGACAGTCGAACACCGGGGAGCTGTTTTTT. Protein product: CASSFGQSNTGELFF.

The chain has TRBV7-9 and TRBJ2-3; D is uncertain. Germline CDR1 is SEHNR and CDR2 is FQNEAQ (reference sequence). The CDR3 spans 12 residues. Between the trimmed V and J ends, which lost 7 bases and 4 bases, there was a span of 9 bases. Written as DNA, the CDR3 is TGTGCCAGCACCGTCGGGTCAGATACGCAGTATTTT. It translates to CASTVGSDTQYF.

This clone showed up just a few times. CDR3 nucleotide sequence: TGCGCCAGCAGCTTGTGGACAGGGGGCAGTAATTCACCCCTCCACTTT. This codes for CASSLWTGGSNSPLHF. V gene TRBV5-1 combines with J gene TRBJ1-6, with TRBD1 matching 11 bases. The V gene end was trimmed by 1 base and the J gene end by 6 bases; junction bases not matched to a gene: 3. Germline loops: CDR1 SGHRS, CDR2 YFSETQ. This CDR3 has 16 amino acids.

The rearrangement links TRBV19 to TRBJ2-3, with 11 bases matching TRBD2. The germline CDR1 and CDR2 sequences are LNHDA and SQIVND (reference sequence). The trim removed 6 bases at V and 4 bases at J, leaving 6 bases unmatched. CDR3 length: 15 residues. The CDR3 region has the DNA TGTGCCAGTAGCAAACTAGCGGGAGTTGCAGATACGCAGTATTTT. It encodes CASSKLAGVADTQYF.

This clone was seen just once. The CDR3 coding sequence is TGTGCCAGCAGTGATGTTCAGGGTCGAACTGAAGCTTTCTTT. Translated, it gives CASSDVQGRTEAFF. The J gene is TRBJ1-1, the V gene TRBV6-1; D is possibly TRBD1 (5 bases). V lost 3 bases and J lost 5, with 13 bases in between. This CDR3 spans 14 amino acids. CDR1 and CDR2 from the germline V gene are MNHNS and SASEGT.

The chain is built from TRBV6-6 and TRBJ1-1; D not resolved. The CDR3 extends over 13 amino acids. Per germline, CDR1 MNHNY and CDR2 SVGAGI (reference sequence). V lost 6 bases and J lost 7, with 15 bases in between. CDR3 amino acids: CASSRLMGDEAFF. The CDR3 coding sequence is TGTGCCAGCAGCCGTTTGATGGGAGATGAAGCTTTCTTT.

The chain is built from TRBV10-3 and TRBJ2-1, with TRBD1 matching over 7 bases. Germline V gene data show CDR1 as ENHRY and CDR2 as SYGVKD. This CDR3 has 15 residues. Germline trimming cut 3 bases from V and 6 bases from J; bases unmatched to any gene: 8. In DNA form, the CDR3 reads TGTGCCATCAGTGATCACACGAAGGGGGCCAATGAGCAGTTCTTC. Its translation: CAISDHTKGANEQFF.

This clone was seen a single time. The chain links TRBV7-3 to TRBJ2-7; 9 nucleotides align to TRBD1. V trimming: 6 bases; J trimming: 4 bases; junction bases outside the gene matches: 13. This CDR3 contains 16 residues. Looked up from germline, CDR1 is SGHTA and CDR2 is FQGTGA. Here the CDR3 reads CASREPRRQGEYEQYF. In DNA form, the CDR3 reads TGTGCCAGCAGAGAGCCACGGCGACAGGGGGAGTACGAGCAGTACTTC.

J is TRBJ2-3 and V is TRBV7-6; possibly TRBD1 for D (5 bases). The length of the CDR3 is 14 residues. Between the trimmed V and J ends, which lost 5 bases and 5 bases, there was a span of 14 bases. Germline V gene data show CDR1 as SGHVS and CDR2 as FNYEAQ. CDR3 in amino acids: CASSRNLGEDTQYF. CDR3 nucleotides: TGTGCCAGCAGCCGAAACCTAGGGGAAGATACGCAGTATTTT. The whole variable domain, filled in from reference TRBV7-6 and TRBJ2-3, reads GAGVSQSPRYKVTKRGQDVALRCDPISGHVSLYWYRQALGQGPEFLTYFNYEAQQDKSGLPNDRFSAERPEGSISTLTIQRTEQRDSAMYRCASSRNLGEDTQYFGPGTRLTVL.

This chain joins TRBV29-1 and TRBJ2-3; 8 nucleotides align to TRBD1. Per the germline V gene, CDR1 is SQVTM and CDR2 is ANQGSEA. The ends lost 7 bases at V and 0 bases at J; junction bases unmatched: 6. There are 14 residues in the CDR3. The CDR3 DNA sequence: TGCAGCGCACAGGGGGAGTATAGCACAGATACGCAGTATTTT. This codes for CSAQGEYSTDTQYF.

Points on this clone: Other DNA sequences within the sample encode an identical CDR3. The chain couples TRBV5-6 to TRBJ2-5; D is undetermined. The CDR3 is 11 residues long. Per the germline V gene, CDR1 is SGHDT and CDR2 is YYEEEE. Trimming cost V 3 bases and J 5 bases, with 5 bases left between them. This chain's CDR3 is CASSSRETQYF. DNA of the CDR3: TGTGCCAGCAGCTCGCGGGAGACCCAGTACTTC.

The CDR3 region is CATGTGLNTGELFF. The CDR3 DNA reads as TGTGCCACCGGGACAGGGCTTAACACCGGGGAGCTGTTTTTT. V and J are TRBV5-6 and TRBJ2-2, with TRBD1 matching 9 bases. The germline gives CDR1 SGHDT, CDR2 YYEEEE. V shed 9 bases, J shed 2 bases, and the junction held 5 bases outside the gene matches. This CDR3 contains 14 residues.

The rearrangement joins TRBV15 to TRBJ1-1; D ambiguous. V lost 0 bases and J 6 bases, leaving 17 bases between the germline ends. The length of the CDR3 is 16 residues. Germline values: CDR1 LNHNV, CDR2 YYDKDF (reference sequence). CDR3 amino acids: CATSRDWNPGRAEAFF. CDR3 bases: TGTGCCACCAGCAGAGATTGGAACCCGGGAAGGGCTGAAGCTTTCTTT.